These T cell receptor beta chains were read from a single sample in a study of T-cell memory formation after mild COVID-19. TCRdb passed the 5' RACE reads through MiXCR, listing each CDR3 protein once. The profile covers hundreds of thousands of distinct CDR3 sequences, with around 17% appearing a single time and more than 10% taken by the ten largest. Sequenced sample: PBMCs or a T cell subset sorted from them (not recorded which). The receptor source for this set is an adult woman who had mild COVID-19 (a few samples of this study predate the infection). Cell type and time point are not known. The conserved cysteine and the conserved F or W are not part of the CDR3 here. The D gene is left open where the match is weak. Clone size appears in some rows only: once, few, many, or a class for an expanded clone.

v_gene	d_gene	abundance	j_gene	CDR3aa
TRBV7-9	TRBD1	few	TRBJ2-2	ASSSGTGDLGELF
TRBV24-1	.	.	TRBJ2-1	ATSGLGYNEQF
TRBV12-3/TRBV12-4	TRBD1	.	TRBJ2-7	ASTMDRAGSYEQY
TRBV2	.	.	TRBJ2-1	ARGKQRVLYNEQF
TRBV11-2	.	.	TRBJ2-5	ASSPRGGAEETQY
TRBV5-1	TRBD1	many	TRBJ2-3	ASNPGQGITDTQY
TRBV28	.	.	TRBJ1-4	ASKRGAYEKLF
TRBV9	TRBD1	.	TRBJ2-1	ASSPWDSSDEQF
TRBV5-1	.	few	TRBJ2-7	ASSLAGGLSSYEQY
TRBV11-1	TRBD2	.	TRBJ2-3	ASSHQRTSGEWGTDTQY
TRBV6-6	.	.	TRBJ2-7	AAARIASSSYEQY
TRBV12-3/TRBV12-4	TRBD2	few	TRBJ2-5	ASSPGGKTGKTQY
TRBV27	TRBD1	few	TRBJ2-1	ASSLVQGTYNEQF
TRBV12-3/TRBV12-4	TRBD1	.	TRBJ1-6	ASSRKGQGGSPLH
TRBV19	.	.	TRBJ1-1	ASSTQVNTEAF
TRBV7-9	.	few	TRBJ1-3	ASSLTPTVSGNTIY
TRBV7-9	.	.	TRBJ2-5	ASSSGTGAPGAQY
TRBV20-1	.	.	TRBJ1-1	SASRSVNTEAF
TRBV29-1	.	.	TRBJ1-1	SVDEGFNTEAF
TRBV27	.	few	TRBJ2-2	ASSATGIGELF
TRBV4-3	.	.	TRBJ2-5	ASSLGGLETSGETQY